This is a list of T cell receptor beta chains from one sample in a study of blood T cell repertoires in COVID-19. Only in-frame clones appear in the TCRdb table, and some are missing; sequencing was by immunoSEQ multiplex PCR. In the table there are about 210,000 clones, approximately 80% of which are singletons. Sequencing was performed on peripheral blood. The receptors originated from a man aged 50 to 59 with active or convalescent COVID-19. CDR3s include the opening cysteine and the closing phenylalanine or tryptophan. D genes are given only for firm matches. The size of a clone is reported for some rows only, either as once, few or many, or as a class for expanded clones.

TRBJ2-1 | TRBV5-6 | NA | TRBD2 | TGTGCCAGCAGCTTGGATGTTGGGACTAGCGGTTACAATGAGCAGTTCTTC | CASSLDVGTSGYNEQFF
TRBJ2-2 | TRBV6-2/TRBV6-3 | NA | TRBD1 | TGTGCCAGCAGTTACTCGAAAGGACAGGGCACCGGGGAGCTGTTTTTT | CASSYSKGQGTGELFF
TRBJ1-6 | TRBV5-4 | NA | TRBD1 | TGTGCCAGCAGCAGGACAGGGGGCAGGAATTCACCCCTCCACTTT | CASSRTGGRNSPLHF
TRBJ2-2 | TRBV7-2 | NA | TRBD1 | TGTGCCAGCAGCCCCCGGCAGGGGGACAACACCGGGGAGCTGTTTTTT | CASSPRQGDNTGELFF
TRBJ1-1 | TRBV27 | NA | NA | TGTGCCAGCAGTTTTGGTCCTACGTCTGAAGCTTTCTTT | CASSFGPTSEAFF
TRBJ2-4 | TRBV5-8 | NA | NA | TGTGCCAGCAGCTTGTGGTACGGGGGTTCCAAAAACATTCAGTACTTC | CASSLWYGGSKNIQYF
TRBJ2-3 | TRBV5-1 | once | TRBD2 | TGCGCCACCCAGCGATCTAGCGGGAGCACAGATACGCAGTATTTT | CATQRSSGSTDTQYF
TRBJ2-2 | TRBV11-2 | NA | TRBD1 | TGTGCCAGCAGCGCGCGGACAGGGGGCACCGGGGAGCTGTTTTTT | CASSARTGGTGELFF
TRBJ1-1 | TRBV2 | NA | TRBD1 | TGTGCCAGCAGTAAGGGGGCTCAGGGAACTGAAGCTTTCTTT | CASSKGAQGTEAFF
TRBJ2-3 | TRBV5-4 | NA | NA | TGTGCCAGCAGCTTGGCAGGGTTTGCAGATACGCAGTATTTT | CASSLAGFADTQYF
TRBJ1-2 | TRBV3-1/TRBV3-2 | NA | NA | TGTGCCAGCAGCCAAGATGACAGAAACTATGGCTACACCTTC | CASSQDDRNYGYTF
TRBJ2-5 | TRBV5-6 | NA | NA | TGTGCCAGCAGCACCGTATTGCGGGGGCGAGAGACCCAGTACTTC | CASSTVLRGRETQYF
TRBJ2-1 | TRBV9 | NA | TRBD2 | TGTGCCAGCAGCGTAATTGGGACTAGTGAGCAGTTCTTC | CASSVIGTSEQFF
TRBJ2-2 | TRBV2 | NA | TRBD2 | TGTGCCAGCAGACGGACTAGCGGGGGGGCTAACACCGGGGAGCTGTTTTTT | CASRRTSGGANTGELFF
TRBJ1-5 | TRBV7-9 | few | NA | TGTGCCAGCAGCTTATTTGTCGGGGAAGGGCGTCAGCCCCAGCATTTT | CASSLFVGEGRQPQHF
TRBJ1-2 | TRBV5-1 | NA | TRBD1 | TGCGCCAGCAGCTATTCCGCCGGGACAGGGGGCTTCTATGGCTACACCTTC | CASSYSAGTGGFYGYTF
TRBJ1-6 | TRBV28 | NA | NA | TGTGCCAGCAGTTTGAGACAGGATGGTTCACCCCTCCACTTT | CASSLRQDGSPLHF
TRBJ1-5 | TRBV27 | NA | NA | TGTGCCAGCAGTTTCATAGGAGGGAGGGATCAGCCCCAGCATTTT | CASSFIGGRDQPQHF
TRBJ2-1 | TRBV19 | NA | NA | TGTGCCAGTAGTATGTCGCTACAGCACAATGAGCAGTTCTTC | CASSMSLQHNEQFF
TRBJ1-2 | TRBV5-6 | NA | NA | TGTGCCAGCAGTCTTCCTAACTATGGCTACACCTTC | CASSLPNYGYTF